A selection of T cell receptor beta chains follows, all from one sample in a study of control samples from healthy donors and cancer patients. The data were produced by immunoSEQ multiplex PCR, yet TCRdb's version contains in-frame clones alone and is incomplete. The sample lists 150,000 to 200,000 clones, 91% occurring once. The sequencing input was blood. These TCRs come from a woman under 40 in good health. CDR3s include the opening cysteine and the closing phenylalanine or tryptophan. The order of the fields is V gene, D gene, clone size, J gene, CDR3 length, CDR3 protein, CDR3 DNA. D genes are given only for firm matches. Expanded clones are given a class, and other clones once, few, many or no size at all.

v_call: TRBV6-4
d_call: -
clone_size: once
j_call: TRBJ2-1
cdr3_length: 15
cdr3_aa: CASSKAVGDYNEQFF
cdr3_nt: TGTGCCAGCAGTAAGGCAGTGGGGGACTACAATGAGCAGTTCTTC

v_call: TRBV3-1/TRBV3-2
d_call: -
clone_size: -
j_call: TRBJ2-5
cdr3_length: 16
cdr3_aa: CASSQDWGGLRETQYF
cdr3_nt: TGTGCCAGCAGCCAAGATTGGGGGGGCCTTAGGGAGACCCAGTACTTC

v_call: TRBV27
d_call: TRBD2
clone_size: few
j_call: TRBJ2-1
cdr3_length: 14
cdr3_aa: CASRTSGSYNEQFF
cdr3_nt: TGTGCCAGCAGGACTAGCGGCTCCTACAATGAGCAGTTCTTC

v_call: TRBV11-2
d_call: TRBD2
clone_size: once
j_call: TRBJ2-3
cdr3_length: 15
cdr3_aa: CASSRTSGSTDTQYF
cdr3_nt: TGTGCCAGCAGCCGGACTAGCGGGAGCACAGATACGCAGTATTTT

v_call: TRBV11-3
d_call: -
clone_size: -
j_call: TRBJ2-7
cdr3_length: 13
cdr3_aa: CASSSNRDYEQYF
cdr3_nt: TGTGCCAGCAGCTCCAACAGGGACTACGAGCAGTACTTC

v_call: TRBV5-7
d_call: -
clone_size: -
j_call: TRBJ2-2
cdr3_length: 16
cdr3_aa: CASSIRDIPNTGELFF
cdr3_nt: TGTGCCAGCAGCATACGGGACATCCCGAACACCGGGGAGCTGTTTTTT

v_call: TRBV18
d_call: TRBD1
clone_size: -
j_call: TRBJ2-5
cdr3_length: 14
cdr3_aa: CASSPGTGRETQYF
cdr3_nt: TGTGCCAGCTCACCCGGGACAGGGCGCGAGACCCAGTACTTC

v_call: TRBV4-3
d_call: TRBD1
clone_size: -
j_call: TRBJ2-3
cdr3_length: 15
cdr3_aa: CASSRTGGSPDTQYF
cdr3_nt: TGCGCCAGCAGCCGGACAGGGGGCAGCCCAGATACGCAGTATTTT

v_call: TRBV7-9
d_call: -
clone_size: -
j_call: TRBJ1-2
cdr3_length: 12
cdr3_aa: CASSRTGSGYTF
cdr3_nt: TGTGCCAGCAGCAGAACAGGGTCAGGCTACACCTTC

v_call: TRBV10-1
d_call: -
clone_size: -
j_call: TRBJ2-3
cdr3_length: 13
cdr3_aa: CASSDGSTDTQYF
cdr3_nt: TGCGCCAGCAGTGACGGGTCCACAGATACGCAGTATTTT

v_call: TRBV18
d_call: -
clone_size: -
j_call: TRBJ1-2
cdr3_length: 15
cdr3_aa: CASSPRAVLNYGYTF
cdr3_nt: TGTGCCAGCTCACCACGGGCAGTACTGAACTATGGCTACACCTTC

v_call: TRBV7-8
d_call: TRBD1
clone_size: -
j_call: TRBJ1-5
cdr3_length: 16
cdr3_aa: CASSPDRGRGNQPQHF
cdr3_nt: TGTGCCAGCAGCCCAGACAGGGGGCGCGGCAATCAGCCCCAGCATTTT

v_call: TRBV7-9
d_call: -
clone_size: -
j_call: TRBJ1-4
cdr3_length: 11
cdr3_aa: CASTKLEKLFF
cdr3_nt: TGTGCCAGCACCAAACTTGAAAAACTGTTTTTT

v_call: TRBV4-3
d_call: TRBD2
clone_size: -
j_call: TRBJ2-1
cdr3_length: 15
cdr3_aa: CASSPGLQSYNEQFF
cdr3_nt: TGCGCCAGCAGCCCGGGACTACAAAGTTACAATGAGCAGTTCTTC

v_call: TRBV7-2
d_call: -
clone_size: once
j_call: TRBJ2-3
cdr3_length: 12
cdr3_aa: CASSSYLDTQYF
cdr3_nt: TGTGCCAGCAGCTCATACCTAGATACGCAGTATTTT

v_call: TRBV4-2
d_call: -
clone_size: -
j_call: TRBJ1-3
cdr3_length: 16
cdr3_aa: CASSQAKGGSGNTIYF
cdr3_nt: TGTGCCAGCAGCCAAGCGAAAGGGGGCTCTGGAAACACCATATATTTT

v_call: TRBV7-7
d_call: -
clone_size: -
j_call: TRBJ2-5
cdr3_length: 13
cdr3_aa: CASSLGAEETQYF
cdr3_nt: TGTGCCAGCAGCTTAGGGGCAGAGGAGACCCAGTACTTC

v_call: TRBV7-9
d_call: -
clone_size: -
j_call: TRBJ2-3
cdr3_length: 13
cdr3_aa: CASRGTNTDTQYF
cdr3_nt: TGTGCCAGCAGGGGGACAAACACAGATACGCAGTATTTT

v_call: TRBV2
d_call: TRBD2
clone_size: few
j_call: TRBJ2-1
cdr3_length: 15
cdr3_aa: CASSVGTSGYNEQFF
cdr3_nt: TGTGCCAGCAGTGTAGGAACTAGCGGTTACAATGAGCAGTTCTTC

v_call: TRBV6-5
d_call: -
clone_size: -
j_call: TRBJ2-1
cdr3_length: 14
cdr3_aa: CASSYQRTYNEQFF
cdr3_nt: TGTGCCAGCAGTTACCAGCGGACCTACAATGAGCAGTTCTTC

v_call: TRBV14
d_call: TRBD2
clone_size: -
j_call: TRBJ2-1
cdr3_length: 14
cdr3_aa: CASSGTSGYNEQFF
cdr3_nt: TGTGCCAGCAGCGGGACTAGCGGATACAATGAGCAGTTCTTC

v_call: TRBV5-1
d_call: TRBD1
clone_size: -
j_call: TRBJ2-1
cdr3_length: 14
cdr3_aa: CASSLGQGVDEQFF
cdr3_nt: TGCGCCAGCAGCTTGGGGCAGGGGGTTGATGAGCAGTTCTTC

v_call: TRBV5-6
d_call: -
clone_size: -
j_call: TRBJ1-5
cdr3_length: 15
cdr3_aa: CASSLSLYSNQPQHF
cdr3_nt: TGTGCCAGCAGCTTGTCTTTATATAGCAATCAGCCCCAGCATTTT

v_call: TRBV2
d_call: -
clone_size: -
j_call: TRBJ2-3
cdr3_length: 13
cdr3_aa: CASNRELPDTQYF
cdr3_nt: TGTGCCAGCAACCGGGAGCTCCCAGATACGCAGTATTTT

v_call: TRBV6-5
d_call: TRBD2
clone_size: -
j_call: TRBJ2-5
cdr3_length: 11
cdr3_aa: CASRGGETQYF
cdr3_nt: TGTGCCAGCAGGGGGGGGGAGACCCAGTACTTC

v_call: TRBV25-1
d_call: -
clone_size: -
j_call: TRBJ1-1
cdr3_length: 16
cdr3_aa: CASSESWGDANTEAFF
cdr3_nt: TGTGCCAGCAGTGAATCCTGGGGGGACGCAAACACTGAAGCTTTCTTT

v_call: TRBV10-3
d_call: -
clone_size: -
j_call: TRBJ2-7
cdr3_length: 13
cdr3_aa: CAISDQVGYEQYF
cdr3_nt: TGTGCCATCAGTGACCAGGTGGGTTACGAGCAGTACTTC

v_call: TRBV5-1
d_call: -
clone_size: -
j_call: TRBJ1-4
cdr3_length: 14
cdr3_aa: CASSLDRVGEKLFF
cdr3_nt: TGCGCCAGCAGCTTGGACAGGGTGGGAGAAAAACTGTTTTTT

v_call: TRBV30
d_call: TRBD2
clone_size: -
j_call: TRBJ2-7
cdr3_length: 15
cdr3_aa: CAWSVGLADHYEQYF
cdr3_nt: TGTGCCTGGAGTGTAGGTCTAGCGGACCACTACGAGCAGTACTTC

v_call: TRBV7-3
d_call: TRBD2
clone_size: -
j_call: TRBJ2-1
cdr3_length: 16
cdr3_aa: CASSPELAGGNNEQFF
cdr3_nt: TGTGCCAGCAGCCCGGAACTAGCGGGGGGGAACAATGAGCAGTTCTTC

v_call: TRBV11-2
d_call: -
clone_size: -
j_call: TRBJ2-7
cdr3_length: 13
cdr3_aa: CASSLDLGYEQYF
cdr3_nt: TGTGCCAGCAGCTTAGATCTAGGCTACGAGCAGTACTTC

v_call: TRBV15
d_call: TRBD1
clone_size: once
j_call: TRBJ2-1
cdr3_length: 15
cdr3_aa: CATSSTGTGHNEQFF
cdr3_nt: TGTGCCACCAGCAGTACCGGGACAGGGCACAATGAGCAGTTCTTC

v_call: TRBV19
d_call: -
clone_size: -
j_call: TRBJ1-5
cdr3_length: 12
cdr3_aa: CASSILSQPQHF
cdr3_nt: TGTGCCAGTAGTATACTCAGTCAGCCCCAGCATTTT

v_call: TRBV7-9
d_call: TRBD2
clone_size: -
j_call: TRBJ2-1
cdr3_length: 15
cdr3_aa: CASSMTSGRNNEQFF
cdr3_nt: TGTGCCAGCAGCATGACTAGCGGGAGGAATAATGAGCAGTTCTTC

v_call: TRBV5-1
d_call: TRBD2
clone_size: -
j_call: TRBJ2-1
cdr3_length: 16
cdr3_aa: CASSLAGLAGDNEQFF
cdr3_nt: TGCGCCAGCAGCTTAGCCGGACTAGCGGGGGACAATGAGCAGTTCTTC

v_call: TRBV5-1
d_call: TRBD1
clone_size: -
j_call: TRBJ1-3
cdr3_length: 16
cdr3_aa: CASSLGTGPSGNTIYF
cdr3_nt: TGCGCCAGCAGCTTGGGGACAGGGCCCTCTGGAAACACCATATATTTT

v_call: TRBV6-6
d_call: -
clone_size: -
j_call: TRBJ2-6
cdr3_length: 16
cdr3_aa: CASSHPGLGGANVLTF
cdr3_nt: TGTGCCAGCAGTCACCCAGGGTTAGGCGGGGCCAACGTCCTGACTTTC

v_call: TRBV24-1
d_call: TRBD1
clone_size: -
j_call: TRBJ2-1
cdr3_length: 15
cdr3_aa: CATSDDRGRYNEQFF
cdr3_nt: TGTGCCACCAGTGATGACAGGGGGCGTTACAATGAGCAGTTCTTC

v_call: TRBV19
d_call: -
clone_size: -
j_call: TRBJ1-1
cdr3_length: 13
cdr3_aa: CASSMQWGSEAFF
cdr3_nt: TGTGCCAGTAGTATGCAGTGGGGTTCTGAAGCTTTCTTT

v_call: TRBV9
d_call: -
clone_size: -
j_call: TRBJ2-3
cdr3_length: 15
cdr3_aa: CASSVGEGGTDTQYF
cdr3_nt: TGTGCCAGCAGCGTAGGGGAGGGGGGCACAGATACGCAGTATTTT

v_call: TRBV18
d_call: -
clone_size: -
j_call: TRBJ1-1
cdr3_length: 17
cdr3_aa: CASSPALVRGLNTEAFF
cdr3_nt: TGTGCCAGCTCACCGGCCCTAGTTCGGGGACTGAACACTGAAGCTTTCTTT

v_call: TRBV4-2
d_call: TRBD1
clone_size: -
j_call: TRBJ2-1
cdr3_length: 13
cdr3_aa: CASSRTGANEQFF
cdr3_nt: TGTGCCAGCAGCCGGACAGGGGCAAATGAGCAGTTCTTC

v_call: TRBV6-5
d_call: -
clone_size: -
j_call: TRBJ1-5
cdr3_length: 13
cdr3_aa: CASSQYSNQPQHF
cdr3_nt: TGTGCCAGCAGCCAGTATAGCAATCAGCCCCAGCATTTT

v_call: TRBV19
d_call: TRBD1
clone_size: -
j_call: TRBJ1-1
cdr3_length: 17
cdr3_aa: CASSMGGQGIMNTEAFF
cdr3_nt: TGTGCCAGTAGTATGGGGGGACAGGGGATAATGAACACTGAAGCTTTCTTT

v_call: TRBV2
d_call: TRBD2
clone_size: -
j_call: TRBJ2-1
cdr3_length: 17
cdr3_aa: CASSEVGVAGGEGEQFF
cdr3_nt: TGTGCCAGCAGTGAAGTCGGGGTGGCGGGAGGTGAGGGTGAGCAGTTCTTC

v_call: TRBV5-1
d_call: TRBD2
clone_size: -
j_call: TRBJ2-2
cdr3_length: 16
cdr3_aa: CASSTLAGGLTGELFF
cdr3_nt: TGCGCCAGCAGCACCCTAGCGGGGGGGCTAACCGGGGAGCTGTTTTTT

v_call: TRBV27
d_call: TRBD1
clone_size: -
j_call: TRBJ1-6
cdr3_length: 13
cdr3_aa: CASSPDRNSPLHF
cdr3_nt: TGTGCCAGCAGTCCGGACAGGAATTCACCCCTCCACTTT

v_call: TRBV5-1
d_call: TRBD2
clone_size: -
j_call: TRBJ2-1
cdr3_length: 14
cdr3_aa: CASQTSGGDNEQFF
cdr3_nt: TGCGCCAGCCAGACTAGCGGGGGGGACAATGAGCAGTTCTTC

v_call: TRBV12-5
d_call: -
clone_size: -
j_call: TRBJ2-1
cdr3_length: 15
cdr3_aa: CASGLPPLSYNEQFF
cdr3_nt: TGTGCTAGTGGTTTGCCGCCCCTCTCCTACAATGAGCAGTTCTTC

v_call: TRBV28
d_call: -
clone_size: -
j_call: TRBJ1-6
cdr3_length: 14
cdr3_aa: CASSLGGQNSPLHF
cdr3_nt: TGTGCCAGCAGTTTAGGGGGACAAAATTCACCCCTCCACTTT

v_call: TRBV5-1
d_call: -
clone_size: few
j_call: TRBJ2-3
cdr3_length: 12
cdr3_aa: CASSPSTDTQYF
cdr3_nt: TGCGCCAGCAGCCCATCCACAGATACGCAGTATTTT

v_call: TRBV12-2
d_call: -
clone_size: -
j_call: TRBJ2-1
cdr3_length: 14
cdr3_aa: CASRFGLGYNEQFF
cdr3_nt: TGTGCAAGTCGCTTTGGACTAGGCTACAATGAGCAGTTCTTC

v_call: TRBV4-1
d_call: TRBD1
clone_size: -
j_call: TRBJ2-1
cdr3_length: 17
cdr3_aa: CASSQDQTRDRVGEQFF
cdr3_nt: TGCGCCAGCAGCCAAGACCAAACCCGGGACAGGGTGGGGGAGCAGTTCTTC

v_call: TRBV4-2
d_call: TRBD1
clone_size: -
j_call: TRBJ1-2
cdr3_length: 14
cdr3_aa: CASSQAGGEYGYTF
cdr3_nt: TGTGCCAGCAGCCAAGCAGGGGGTGAATATGGCTACACCTTC